A selection of T cell receptor beta chains follows, all from one sample in a study of cytomegalovirus exposure and HLA in healthy donors. Clones were read by immunoSEQ multiplex PCR, and TCRdb kept only the in-frame ones, dropping some. Of under 400,000 clones in the sample, approximately 91% were seen once. Source material: PBMCs. Every receptor here comes from a man between 25 and 39 years old in good health and CMV-seronegative. Both conserved end residues are part of each CDR3.

TRBJ1-1,TRBV6-5,CASTQRGGRAFF
TRBJ2-3,TRBV4-1,CASSQELAGGTDTQYF
TRBJ2-3,TRBV10-3,CAISESGGGAVDTQYF
TRBJ2-1,TRBV7-2,CASSVQGSNEQFF
TRBJ1-4,TRBV7-2,CASSRDSREKLFF
TRBJ2-2,TRBV5-1,CASRDSISFTGELFF
TRBJ1-6,TRBV7-9,CASSATGLDNSPLHF
TRBJ1-2,TRBV10-1,CASMSRGPGYTF
TRBJ2-7,TRBV7-9,CASSLGLPTYEQYF
TRBJ2-1,TRBV13,CASSLSGSGGMSNEQFF
TRBJ1-2,TRBV6-1,CASSEPTRGLYGYTF